This TCR beta chain was documented in a study of PD-L1 blockade in urothelial cancer. About the study: At 3 weeks after treatment start (second dose) and again at 6 weeks, blood was analyzed.

The trim removed 4 bases at V and 3 bases at J, leaving 3 bases unmatched. Germline-derived CDR1 and CDR2 are SGHNT and YYREEE (reference sequence). This CDR3 region has 16 residues. Some clones are missing from TCRdb's copy, which holds only in-frame ones; the method was immunoSEQ multiplex PCR. Seen here are around 100,000 clones, more than 75% observed once, and the top ten hold about 2%. Indicated time point: pretreatment peripheral blood. The specimen was PBMCs, collected around atezolizumab (anti-PD-L1) treatment. The chain couples TRBV5-4 to TRBJ1-6; 11 bases fit TRBD1. The sequence derives from a man aged 60 to 69 with urothelial cancer. In DNA, the CDR3 is TGTGCCAGCAGCGGGGGGACAGGGGGCTATAATTCACCCCTCCACTTT. Translated, it gives CASSGGTGGYNSPLHF.